The 16 T cell receptor beta chains below come from one sample, sequenced in a study of tumor and adjacent non-tumor tissue in lung cancer. RNA was extracted from bulk tissue without any cell sorting. Three rounds of nested PCR, following a modified ARM-PCR protocol, produced the TCRbeta library. In TCRdb, the multiplex PCR reads were re-called with MiXCR into one record per CDR3 protein. Of more than 85,000 distinct CDR3 sequences listed, 61% are singletons. Sequencing used lung tumor tissue. The receptors come from a man in his 70s with non-small cell lung cancer.

Notes on this clonotype: At one end, the junction sequence differs from germline, possibly due to a read error. The chain carries TRBV29-1 and TRBJ2-5; 8 positions agree with TRBD2. Germline CDR1 is SQVTM and CDR2 is ANQGSEA. This CDR3 contains 12 residues. The CDR3 bases are TGCAGCGCAGTCGGGGGCGGGGGGACCCAGTACTTT. Residues: CSAVGGGGTQYF.

This chain links TRBV12-3 or TRBV12-4 with TRBJ1-2; 11 bases match TRBD1. CDR3 length: 14 amino acids. V trimming: 5 bases; J trimming: 10 bases; junction bases outside the gene matches: 9. CDR3 loop: CASSHRTGGFDYTF. In DNA, the CDR3 is TGTGCCAGCAGTCATCGGACAGGGGGCTTTGACTACACCTTC.

The V call is TRBV29-1, the J call TRBJ1-2, with a weak D call TRBD1 (5 bases). With 7 bases removed from V and 13 bases from J, the gap between germline ends came to 19 bases. CDR3 length: 11 amino acids. Germline assignment: CDR1 SQVTM and CDR2 ANQGSEA. CDR3 nucleotide sequence: TGCAGCGCGACAGTGAGCTATGACTTCACCTTC. As protein: CSATVSYDFTF. Combining the CDR3 with reference TRBV29-1 and TRBJ1-2 gives the whole variable domain SAVISQKPSRDICQRGTSLTIQCQVDSQVTMMFWYRQQPGQSLTLIATANQGSEATYESGFVIDKFPISRPNLTFSTLTVSNMSPEDSSIYLCSATVSYDFTFGSGTRLTVV.

The J gene is TRBJ1-2, the V gene TRBV5-4; D remains ambiguous. The CDR3 is 15 amino acids. The V end lost 4 bases, the J end lost 7 bases, and 20 bases lay between the germline ends. Germline lookup yields CDR1 SGHNT and CDR2 YYREEE (reference sequence). This CDR3 reads CASSPIGSRSGGYTF. CDR3 in DNA: TGTGCCAGCAGCCCGATTGGTTCCCGATCAGGTGGCTACACCTTC.

This clonotype was counted only a few times. A much larger clonotype is one base distant, so this may be a read error. CDR3 sequence (DNA): TGTGCCAGCGCATCCGGGACTAGCGGCTACAATGAGCGGTTCTTC. Its translation is CASASGTSGYNERFF. The chain combines TRBV6-5 with TRBJ2-1, with TRBD2 identical over 11 bases. This CDR3 contains 15 residues. The germline CDR1 and CDR2 sequences are MNHEY and SVGAGI.

This clonotype was counted only a few times. The CDR3: CSALDRQAYNEQFF. CDR3 DNA: TGCAGTGCTTTGGACAGGCAAGCCTACAATGAGCAGTTCTTC. The chain carries TRBV20-1 and TRBJ2-1, with TRBD1 matching 7 bases. CDR1 is DFQATT and CDR2 is SNEGSKA in the germline V gene (reference sequence). Losses at the gene ends were 5 bases for V and 2 bases for J; bases not matched to a gene: 6. The CDR3 loop spans 14 amino acids.

Remarks on this clonotype: Its ends do not fully match the called genes, so a read error is possible. The rearrangement links TRBV11-2 to TRBJ2-7, with D possibly being TRBD2 (5 bases). This CDR3 is built from 13 residues. CDR1 is SGHAT, CDR2 FQNNGV, per germline. The CDR3 DNA is TGTGTCAGCAGCTTAGGTCCGGGGTACGAGCAGTACTTC. Translation gives CVSSLGPGYEQYF.

The chain has TRBV20-1 and TRBJ2-3; possible D gene TRBD2, 6 bases. With 5 bases removed from V and 2 bases from J, the gap between germline ends came to 20 bases. Germline-derived CDR1 and CDR2 are DFQATT and SNEGSKA (reference sequence). This CDR3 comprises 16 residues. CDR3 loop: CSADPLTGVITDTQYF. The CDR3 DNA is TGCAGTGCTGACCCCTTGACGGGGGTAATCACAGATACGCAGTATTTT.

Concerning this clonotype: The CDR3 does not close with the conserved phenylalanine or tryptophan, likely indicating a read error. This chain links TRBV28 with TRBJ2-7; D might be TRBD1 (6 bases). V lost 9 bases and J lost 3, with 24 bases in between. CDR1 is MDHEN and CDR2 is SYDVKM in the germline V gene. This CDR3 has 16 residues. CDR3 DNA sequence: TGTGCCAGTAGTCACCACCGACAGGAGGTCCGCTACGAGCAGTACTCC. Protein sequence: CASSHHRQEVRYEQYS.

At least ten counts were recorded for this clonotype. The CDR3 here is CASSYETSGPQTQYF. For the CDR3, the DNA is TGTGCCAGCAGTTACGAGACTAGCGGGCCACAGACCCAGTACTTC. The V gene is TRBV6-5, the J gene TRBJ2-5; 10 bases map to TRBD2. V shed 2 bases and J 6 bases; nucleotides not matched to a gene: 6. The germline V gene encodes CDR1 MNHEY and CDR2 SVGAGI. The CDR3 is 15 residues long.

This clonotype has ten or more counts. The gene calls are TRBV12-3 or TRBV12-4 and TRBJ1-1; a possible D gene is TRBD1 (6 bases). The CDR3 spans 13 residues. Between the trimmed V and J ends, which lost 8 bases and 3 bases, there was a span of 13 bases. In DNA, the CDR3 is TGTGCCAGCGGGAGACAGGTTGACACTGAAGCTTTCTTT. Translating gives CASGRQVDTEAFF.

Concerning this clonotype itself: Compared with germline, one end of the junction differs, possibly owing to a read error. J is TRBJ2-3 and V is TRBV5-6, with a tentative D call TRBD1 (6 bases). The J call may be mistaken, given a closer DNA end match to TRBJ1-5. From germline, CDR1 is SGHDT and CDR2 YYEEEE. The CDR3 runs 15 residues. The CDR3 loop is CTSSGNRGGTDTQHF. In DNA form, the CDR3 reads TGTACCAGCAGCGGAAACCGCGGGGGCACAGATACGCAGCATTTT.

V and J are TRBV20-1 and TRBJ2-7; TRBD2 is a possible D gene (6 bases). The CDR3 runs to 13 residues. V was pared by 5 bases and J by 0 bases, with 11 bases between. The germline CDR1 and CDR2 sequences are DFQATT and SNEGSKA (reference sequence). DNA of the CDR3: TGCAGTGCTCTGGGACTGAACTCCTACGAGCAGTACTTC. This translates into CSALGLNSYEQYF.

The table lists this clonotype with many counts. The chain couples TRBV29-1 to TRBJ2-3; the match to TRBD2 covers 14 bases. Germline loops: CDR1 SQVTM, CDR2 ANQGSEA. Unmatched junction bases numbered 7, after V lost 6 bases and J lost 5 bases. The CDR3 is 15 residues long. DNA for the CDR3: TGCAGCGTGGCGGGACTAGCGGGAGCGGGAGATACGCAGTATTTT. Its translation: CSVAGLAGAGDTQYF.

This clonotype was counted ten times or more. The chain recombines TRBV29-1 with TRBJ1-3; D might be TRBD1 (5 bases). Trimming shortened V by 6 bases and J by 0 bases, and 15 bases separated the two germline ends. This CDR3 is 15 amino acids long. The germline V gene encodes CDR1 SQVTM and CDR2 ANQGSEA. CDR3 sequence: CSVGSGGGSGNTIYF. In DNA, the CDR3 is TGCAGCGTAGGTTCCGGGGGGGGCTCTGGAAACACCATATATTTT.

In this sample, this clonotype turned up many times. The chain combines TRBV15 with TRBJ2-1; the match to TRBD2 covers 7 bases. The CDR3 has 17 amino acids. The trim removed 3 bases at V and 0 bases at J, leaving 8 bases unmatched. The V gene's germline CDR1 is LNHNV and CDR2 YYDKDF (reference sequence). CDR3: CATSSAGRGISYNEQFF. CDR3 in DNA: TGTGCCACCAGCAGTGCCGGGCGGGGGATCTCCTACAATGAGCAGTTCTTC.